The T cell receptor (beta chain) under discussion was sequenced for a study of naive and memory T cell subsets. Findings and caveats of the study: Especially in CD8 cells, naive repertoires contained a few larger clonotypes, possibly CD45RA-re-expressing memory cells.

Cells stained for CD3, CD4, CD8, CD45RA, CD27 and viability were sorted into four CD45RA/CD27 subsets. The beta constant-region primer was an equimolar mix of two oligonucleotides covering TRBC1 and TRBC2. Four rounds of PCR amplified the ligated cDNA using nested alpha and beta constant-region primers plus SP2. An oligonucleotide with the SP2 primer and a 12-nucleotide UMI was ligated to the cDNA 3' end. TCRdb re-called the UMI-ligation and nested PCR reads with MiXCR, one entry per CDR3 protein. This sample has 150,000 or so distinct CDR3 sequences, with 22% found just once. CDR3 length equals 13 residues. Germline CDR1 is MDHEN and CDR2 is SYDVKM. The junction had 6 bases not matched to a gene; V was cut back by 6 bases and J by 7 bases. This clonotype was picked up many times. As yet, its antigen is unknown.

This chain connects TRBV28 to TRBJ2-1; 7 nucleotides agree with TRBD1. The sample comprised naive CD4+ T cells from blood. The sequence was collected from a human donor in good health. This CDR3 reads CASSKGGMNEQFF. The CDR3 region has the DNA TGTGCCAGCAGCAAAGGGGGCATGAATGAGCAGTTCTTC.